This TCR beta chain was identified in a study of vaccination effects on CD4 cells after COVID-19. The germline CDR1 and CDR2 sequences are SSHAT and FNYEAQ (reference sequence). The CDR3 length is 14 residues. V was trimmed by 5 bases and J by 2 bases, leaving 11 bases between them. About this clone: Its matching antigen is unknown.

Viral peptide pool expansion of antigen-specific CD4+ T cells preceded sequencing in the ViraFEST assay. Subsequent to roughly 9 days of culture, CD4+ T cells were isolated. Neither prior SARS-CoV-2 infection nor positive nucleocapsid antibodies were present in the vaccine recipients. Only in-frame clones appear in the TCRdb table, and some are missing; sequencing was by immunoSEQ multiplex PCR. The sample includes roughly 63,000 clones, about four fifths seen only once; the top ten take 12%. The chain joins TRBV7-7 to TRBJ2-3, with D possibly matching TRBD1 (5 bases). The source material was CD4+ T cells from PBMCs cultured with SARS-CoV-2 spike peptides, sampled before COVID-19 vaccination. The TCR was taken from a human donor who received a COVID-19 vaccine. The CDR3 DNA follows: TGTGCCAGCAGCCTAAGACAGCACACAGATACGCAGTATTTT. It yields the protein CASSLRQHTDTQYF.